This T cell receptor beta chain came from a study of T cells in Graves' hyperthyroidism and ophthalmopathy. This CDR3 comprises 15 residues. V lost 5 bases to trimming and J lost 5 bases, with 19 bases between them. Per the germline V gene, CDR1 is MGHRA and CDR2 is YSYEKL. The definition of stable Graves' hyperthyroidism was no ophthalmopathy progression within 18 months. Diagnosing involved the use of clinical symptoms, serum thyroxine and TRAb, thyroid ultrasound and orbital computed tomography. It was roughly 10 ml of fresh peripheral blood that supplied the PBMCs. The investigators amplified TCR beta CDR3 regions from RNA transcripts. The HTBI set primed first-round TCR CDR3 RT-PCR. TCRdb recomputed calls from the multiplex PCR reads with MiXCR, one row per CDR3 protein. This repertoire shows 450,000 to 650,000 distinct CDR3 sequences, around 20% found once; its top ten account for approximately 25%.

This clonotype was detected only a few times. Sample: blood. The clonotype was recovered from a man aged 18-30 years with Graves' hyperthyroidism. V gene TRBV4-1 combines with J gene TRBJ2-7; D is unclear. CDR3 region: CASSEARWGQHEQYF. The DNA for the CDR3 is TGCGCCAGCAGCGAAGCTCGATGGGGTCAACACGAGCAGTACTTC.